A selection of T cell receptor beta chains follows, all from one sample in a study of blood T cell repertoires in COVID-19. Measured with immunoSEQ multiplex PCR; TCRdb has only the in-frame clones, and not every one. Among around 100,000 clones listed, over 65% were seen once. The sample was peripheral blood. The source of these receptors is a human donor in a cohort sampled during active COVID-19. Each CDR3 is given without its conserved first and last residue. Fields, in order: CDR3 protein, J gene, V gene.

CDR3: ASSPGVAGGADTQY
J: TRBJ2-3
V: TRBV7-3

CDR3: ATRIDRLSPLH
J: TRBJ1-6
V: TRBV15

CDR3: ASSLEWLYNSPLH
J: TRBJ1-6
V: TRBV5-6

CDR3: ASSPAAGGVSNYGYT
J: TRBJ1-2
V: TRBV28

CDR3: ASSLAGLEETQY
J: TRBJ2-5
V: TRBV7-7

CDR3: ASSSALSSGGADTQY
J: TRBJ2-3
V: TRBV7-9

CDR3: ASSRTGRVVDIQY
J: TRBJ2-4
V: TRBV19

CDR3: ASSIGSSYEQY
J: TRBJ2-7
V: TRBV19

CDR3: ASRDRGKGELF
J: TRBJ2-2
V: TRBV4-2

CDR3: ASTNTGGIDTQY
J: TRBJ2-3
V: TRBV3-1/TRBV3-2

CDR3: ASSVDRGGNEQF
J: TRBJ2-1
V: TRBV5-4

CDR3: ATPDRARYGYT
J: TRBJ1-2
V: TRBV10-1

CDR3: AWTVGGRDTQY
J: TRBJ2-3
V: TRBV30

CDR3: ATSRLDRGSHQPQH
J: TRBJ1-5
V: TRBV15

CDR3: ASSLSGQANNEQF
J: TRBJ2-1
V: TRBV18

CDR3: ASSGRGTGVNQPQH
J: TRBJ1-5
V: TRBV5-5

CDR3: ASSLAPAGTNRETQY
J: TRBJ2-5
V: TRBV5-1

CDR3: ASCPAGGLYNEQF
J: TRBJ2-1
V: TRBV7-9

CDR3: ASSEGPSTYEQY
J: TRBJ2-7
V: TRBV9

CDR3: ASSAGTSGLIGTGELF
J: TRBJ2-2
V: TRBV6-1

CDR3: ASSPQGPDTQY
J: TRBJ2-3
V: TRBV7-2

CDR3: ASRRQGMNTEAF
J: TRBJ1-1
V: TRBV19

CDR3: ASSRWTSGHYNEQF
J: TRBJ2-1
V: TRBV2

CDR3: ASSLSSDTQY
J: TRBJ2-3
V: TRBV7-2

CDR3: ASSQKTSGGADTQY
J: TRBJ2-3
V: TRBV4-1

CDR3: ASSLAGQVTQY
J: TRBJ2-5
V: TRBV11-1

CDR3: ASSHSLGLAGVDTQY
J: TRBJ2-3
V: TRBV4-3

CDR3: ASSVGQHAFNEQF
J: TRBJ2-1
V: TRBV9

CDR3: ATSRHTFRDSNQETQY
J: TRBJ2-5
V: TRBV15

CDR3: ASTSGTGVAEQY
J: TRBJ2-7
V: TRBV5-1

CDR3: ASRKAGTPTYNEQF
J: TRBJ2-1
V: TRBV2

CDR3: ASSERVGTQY
J: TRBJ2-5
V: TRBV2

CDR3: ASSLYYGTEAF
J: TRBJ1-1
V: TRBV12-3/TRBV12-4

CDR3: ASSIQGRELF
J: TRBJ2-2
V: TRBV7-3

CDR3: AIGRAGGPTDTQY
J: TRBJ2-3
V: TRBV10-3

CDR3: ASSPGLSSTDTQY
J: TRBJ2-3
V: TRBV18

CDR3: ASSGRGGWDNQPQH
J: TRBJ1-5
V: TRBV2

CDR3: ASCFGGNYGYT
J: TRBJ1-2
V: TRBV19

CDR3: ASSATTGVKAYEQY
J: TRBJ2-7
V: TRBV6-2/TRBV6-3

CDR3: ASSPRGADRSEQF
J: TRBJ2-1
V: TRBV9

CDR3: ASSLTRTDTQY
J: TRBJ2-3
V: TRBV12-3/TRBV12-4

CDR3: AWSQGAYEQY
J: TRBJ2-7
V: TRBV30

CDR3: ASIRSAGDTGELF
J: TRBJ2-2
V: TRBV28

CDR3: ASSADRNTGELF
J: TRBJ2-2
V: TRBV2

CDR3: ASSPGLAGNNAQETQY
J: TRBJ2-5
V: TRBV7-2